The 28 T cell receptor beta chains listed next were all sequenced from one sample in a study of OX40 agonist ivuxolimab in advanced cancers. The library was made by the immunoSEQ multiplex PCR assay. TCRdb limited this immuneACCESS table to in-frame rearrangements with V and J called. A share of clones is missing; checked studies link under half to unresolved V genes, and the rest is unexplained. The sample table holds more than 9,000 clones, of which about 86% were seen once. Of the sample, 10% to 15% is held by the ten largest clones. The specimen was CD4+ or CD8+ T cells sorted from blood, collected in a trial of the OX40 agonist ivuxolimab. The origin of the receptors is an adult with an advanced solid tumor such as melanoma, head and neck, liver or kidney cancer.

V gene TRBV5-6 combines with J gene TRBJ2-5, with 9 bases aligning to TRBD1. CDR3 length: 14 amino acids. Germline V lookup: CDR1 SGHDT, CDR2 YYEEEE. Losses at the gene ends were 4 bases for V and 5 bases for J; bases not matched to a gene: 6. CDR3 protein: CASSEGQGPETQYF. The CDR3 DNA reads TGTGCCAGCAGCGAGGGACAGGGACCCGAGACCCAGTACTTC.

The CDR3 loop is CASSYSNNEQFF. The CDR3 DNA follows: TGTGCCAGCAGTTACTCTAACAATGAGCAGTTCTTC. The chain uses TRBV6-5 and TRBJ2-1; the D is unclear. The CDR3 is 12 residues long. Trimming stripped 0 bases from V and 5 bases from J, with 2 bases between. CDR1 and CDR2 from the germline V gene are MNHEY and SVGAGI.

This clone was found once. The rearrangement joins TRBV7-9 to TRBJ2-5; D call uncertain. Germline CDR1 SEHNR, CDR2 FQNEAQ (reference sequence). V lost 2 bases and J 2 bases, leaving 6 bases between the germline ends. CDR3 size: 13 residues. CDR3 nucleotides: TGTGCCAGCAGCTTACGTGGGCAAGAGACCCAGTACTTC. Protein: CASSLRGQETQYF.

In this sample, this clone turned up a few times. The rearrangement joins TRBV19 to TRBJ1-1; no clear D gene. CDR1 is LNHDA and CDR2 is SQIVND in the germline V gene (reference sequence). The germline V and J ends were trimmed by 2 bases and 7 bases, with 17 bases remaining between them. The CDR3 is 15 amino acids. CDR3 nucleotides: TGTGCCAGTAGTATATTCCCATCCAGAGCTGGTGAAGCTTTCTTT. Translating it yields CASSIFPSRAGEAFF.

This clone was seen a single time. The CDR3 region is CASSFYGGPTGELFF. The DNA for the CDR3 is TGTGCCAGCAGCTTCTACGGGGGCCCAACCGGGGAGCTGTTTTTT. The chain is built from TRBV11-2 and TRBJ2-2, with D perhaps TRBD1 or TRBD2 (6 bases each). The length of the CDR3 is 15 residues. Between the trimmed V and J ends, which lost 3 bases and 5 bases, there was a span of 13 bases. Germline lookup yields CDR1 SGHAT and CDR2 FQNNGV.

This chain links TRBV11-2 with TRBJ2-5, with a possible D match to TRBD2 (5 bases). The germline V gene encodes CDR1 SGHAT and CDR2 FQNNGV. The CDR3 extends over 15 amino acids. Trimming pared 0 bases from V and 1 base from J, leaving 9 bases between. The CDR3 region has the DNA TGTGCCAGCAGCTTAGATCTAACTAGCCAAGAGACCCAGTACTTC. Its protein product is CASSLDLTSQETQYF. The full variable domain, completed using reference TRBV11-2 and TRBJ2-5, is EAGVAQSPRYKIIEKRQSVAFWCNPISGHATLYWYQQILGQGPKLLIQFQNNGVVDDSQLPKDRFSAERLKGVDSTLKIQPAKLEDSAVYLCASSLDLTSQETQYFGPGTRLLVL.

This clone has a handful of counts. The CDR3 loop reads CASTHPSRRRYTEAFF. The CDR3 coding sequence is TGCGCCAGCACCCACCCCTCACGCAGGAGATACACTGAAGCTTTCTTT. The gene calls are TRBV23-1 and TRBJ1-1; no clear D. TRBV23-1 is an ORF, with its function uncertain. There are 16 residues in the CDR3. Trimming removed 7 bases at V and 3 bases at J, with 21 bases between.

This chain uses TRBV9 with TRBJ1-2; 8 bases match TRBD1. This CDR3 is 18 amino acids long. The V segment lost 0 bases and the J segment 7 bases; nucleotides outside the gene matches: 17. The V gene's germline CDR1 is SGDLS and CDR2 YYNGEE. The CDR3 reads CASSVAPKTGVWKGGYTF. For the CDR3, the DNA is TGTGCCAGCAGCGTAGCACCCAAGACAGGGGTTTGGAAGGGTGGCTACACCTTC. The full variable domain, its missing parts supplied by reference TRBV9 and TRBJ1-2, is DSGVTQTPKHLITATGQRVTLRCSPRSGDLSVYWYQQSLDQGLQFLIQYYNGEERAKGNILERFSAQQFPDLHSELNLSSLELGDSALYFCASSVAPKTGVWKGGYTFGSGTRLTVV.

This clone was seen once. This sequence joins TRBV10-1 and TRBJ2-5, with D tentatively TRBD1 (7 bases). The CDR3 consists of 13 residues. Trimming left V 8 bases short and J 2 bases short, with 12 bases between. The germline V gene has CDR1 WNHNN and CDR2 SYGVQD (reference sequence). This chain's CDR3 is CASGGTDQETQYF. The CDR3 DNA follows: TGCGCCAGCGGCGGGACAGATCAAGAGACCCAGTACTTC.

This rearrangement joins TRBV25-1 to TRBJ1-3; D unclear. This CDR3 spans 18 amino acids. The ends were cut back, 2 bases at V and 1 base at J, with 18 bases in the middle. CDR1 is MGHDK and CDR2 is SYGVNS in the germline V gene. The CDR3, as DNA: TGTGCCAGCAGTGAAGGAGTGTTGTCAACGAGATCTGGAAACACCATATATTTT. Translating gives CASSEGVLSTRSGNTIYF.

The chain joins TRBV7-9 to TRBJ1-1; tentative D call: TRBD1 (5 bases). The CDR3 is 13 amino acids. The V end lost 5 bases, the J end lost 1 base, and 8 bases lay between the germline ends. Germline CDR1 is SEHNR and CDR2 is FQNEAQ (reference sequence). DNA of the CDR3: TGTGCCAGCAGCGTCAGGGAGAACACTGAAGCTTTCTTT. Its translation is CASSVRENTEAFF.

The rearrangement joins TRBV13 to TRBJ2-7, with D unresolved. The CDR3 length is 14 residues. Trimming shortened V by 2 bases and J by 1 base, and 9 bases separated the two germline ends. Germline CDR1 is PRHDT and CDR2 is FYEKMQ (reference sequence). CDR3 sequence (DNA): TGTGCCAGCAGCTTATCTGAGAGTTCCTACGAGCAGTACTTC. Translation: CASSLSESSYEQYF. The full variable domain, its missing parts supplied by reference TRBV13 and TRBJ2-7, is AAGVIQSPRHLIKEKRETATLKCYPIPRHDTVYWYQQGPGQDPQFLISFYEKMQSDKGSIPDRFSAQQFSDYHSELNMSSLELGDSALYFCASSLSESSYEQYFGPGTRLTVT.

The J gene is TRBJ2-7, the V gene TRBV11-3, with 7 bases aligning to TRBD1. Looked up from germline, CDR1 is SGHNT and CDR2 is YENEEA. This CDR3 spans 16 amino acids. V lost 4 bases to trimming and J lost 0 bases; unmatched junction nucleotides: 9. CDR3 nucleotide sequence: TGTGCCAGCAGCTCTCCAACCGGGACAGTCTCCTACGAGCAGTACTTC. Amino acid sequence: CASSSPTGTVSYEQYF.

The chain is built from TRBV7-9 and TRBJ2-5; D is perhaps TRBD1 or TRBD2 (7 bases each). V gave up 7 bases and J gave up 2 bases, with 17 bases separating them. CDR3 size: 15 residues. Germline V lookup: CDR1 SEHNR, CDR2 FQNEAQ (reference sequence). CDR3 nucleotide sequence: TGTGCCAGCACCCCTCCCAGGGGGGGACAAGAGACCCAGTACTTC. Translation gives CASTPPRGGQETQYF.

In this sample, this clone turned up once. This chain connects TRBV27 to TRBJ2-1; TRBD1 agrees at 7 bases. Germline V gives CDR1 MNHEY, CDR2 SMNVEV (reference sequence). The CDR3 length is 16 residues. Trimming at V came to 4 bases and at J to 0 bases, leaving 6 bases not matched to a gene. The CDR3 loop is CASSSLTGSSYNEQFF. The CDR3 DNA is TGTGCCAGCAGTTCCCTGACAGGGAGCTCCTACAATGAGCAGTTCTTC.

This chain links TRBV7-6 with TRBJ2-3, with D possibly TRBD1 on 5 matching bases. This CDR3 has 18 amino acids. Trimming removed 1 base from V and 1 base from J, with 18 bases in between. CDR1 SGHVS and CDR2 FNYEAQ come from the germline V gene. The CDR3 bases are TGTGCCAGCAGCTTAGTACCCGACTCGCAGGGCGGCACAGATACGCAGTATTTT. It encodes CASSLVPDSQGGTDTQYF.

The gene calls are TRBV23-1 and TRBJ2-2, with D hard to call. TRBV23-1 carries the ORF label, with uncertain function. This CDR3 region has 14 residues. Trimming took off 6 bases at V and 1 base at J, with 9 bases between the two ends. This CDR3 is CASSPGRNTGELFF. In DNA form, the CDR3 reads TGCGCCAGCAGCCCAGGACGGAACACCGGGGAGCTGTTTTTT.

The V gene is TRBV10-3, the J gene TRBJ2-7; no clear D. Germline V gives CDR1 ENHRY, CDR2 SYGVKD. This CDR3 comprises 12 residues. With 2 bases removed from V and 4 bases from J, the gap between germline ends came to 6 bases. Here the CDR3 reads CAISEDEYEQYF. The CDR3 nucleotides read TGTGCCATCAGTGAGGACGAATACGAGCAGTACTTC.

The rearrangement links TRBV13 to TRBJ2-1; D possibly corresponds to TRBD1 (5 bases). The V end was cut by 5 bases, the J end by 6 bases, with 14 bases between. CDR1 is PRHDT and CDR2 is FYEKMQ in the germline V gene (reference sequence). This CDR3 region has 14 residues. Here the CDR3 DNA reads TGTGCCAGCAGCGACCATCCTAGGGGCAATGAGCAGTTCTTC. It yields the protein CASSDHPRGNEQFF.

Here the CDR3 reads CASSEWGQGDQPQHF. The CDR3 DNA follows: TGTGCCAGCAGTGAATGGGGACAGGGCGATCAGCCCCAGCATTTT. This chain joins TRBV2 and TRBJ1-5; TRBD1 matches at 9 bases. This CDR3 is built from 15 residues. With 2 bases clipped from V and 5 bases from J, the junction kept 4 bases outside the gene matches. CDR1 SNHLY and CDR2 FYNNEI come from the germline V gene.

The chain couples TRBV27 to TRBJ2-1, with 9 nucleotides matching TRBD1. Germline V gene lookup returns CDR1 MNHEY and CDR2 SMNVEV (reference sequence). There are 15 residues in the CDR3. The V gene end was trimmed by 5 bases and the J gene end by 7 bases; junction bases not matched to a gene: 9. CDR3 protein: CASSLGQGSWNEQFF. The CDR3 nucleotides read TGTGCCAGCAGTCTAGGACAGGGGTCATGGAATGAGCAGTTCTTC.

The rearrangement uses TRBV7-9 and TRBJ2-3; D is unclear. V lost 0 bases and J lost 4, with 5 bases in between. This CDR3 contains 13 residues. Germline lookup yields CDR1 SEHNR and CDR2 FQNEAQ (reference sequence). As DNA, the CDR3 is TGTGCCAGCAGCTTAGCGCGTGCAGATACGCAGTATTTT. Its protein is CASSLARADTQYF. Full variable domain (outside the CDR3, taken from reference TRBV7-9 and TRBJ2-3): DTGVSQNPRHKITKRGQNVTFRCDPISEHNRLYWYRQTLGQGPEFLTYFQNEAQLEKSRLLSDRFSAERPKGSFSTLEIQRTEQGDSAMYLCASSLARADTQYFGPGTRLTVL.

The chain recombines TRBV5-4 with TRBJ1-6; TRBD1 is a possible D gene (5 bases). With 2 bases removed from V and 11 bases from J, the gap between germline ends came to 14 bases. The germline CDR1 and CDR2 sequences are SGHNT and YYREEE (reference sequence). The CDR3 sequence is 14 residues long. This CDR3 is CASSFGGTRTPLHF. The CDR3 coding sequence is TGTGCCAGCAGCTTCGGGGGGACTAGGACACCCCTCCACTTT.

The V call is TRBV2, the J call TRBJ2-2; D is unclear. Trimming stripped 3 bases from V and 8 bases from J, with 10 bases between. The length of the CDR3 is 13 residues. Germline CDR1 and CDR2: SNHLY and FYNNEI. CDR3: CASSEIPQGELFF. In DNA, the CDR3 is TGTGCCAGCAGTGAGATCCCCCAAGGGGAGCTGTTTTTT.

In its sample, this clone was seen a few times. The gene calls are TRBV6-4 and TRBJ2-6; 8 positions agree with TRBD2. V shed 5 bases and J 4 bases; nucleotides not matched to a gene: 7. The CDR3 is made up of 16 amino acids. CDR1 MRHNA and CDR2 SNTAGT come from the germline V gene. The CDR3 nucleotides are TGTGCCAGCAGTCTAGGCGGGGGGTCCGGGGCCAACGTCCTGACTTTC. Encoded protein: CASSLGGGSGANVLTF.

The chain has TRBV7-2 and TRBJ2-5; 8 bases are shared with TRBD2. Germline V gives CDR1 SGHTA, CDR2 FQGNSA. This CDR3 has 18 amino acids. Trimming cost V 1 base and J 5 bases; bases outside gene matches: 15. CDR3 nucleotide sequence: TGTGCCAGCAGCTTAGGCCAAGTATCGGGGGGGCCTCGGGAGACCCAGTACTTC. Its translation is CASSLGQVSGGPRETQYF.

The chain links TRBV6-5 to TRBJ1-2; D call uncertain. Germline lookup yields CDR1 MNHEY and CDR2 SVGAGI. The CDR3 loop spans 14 amino acids. V was cut by 0 bases and J by 2 bases, with 7 bases left in between. The CDR3 DNA is TGTGCCAGCAGTTACTCCCCAGGAAACTATGGCTACACCTTC. It is translated as CASSYSPGNYGYTF.

This clone was seen a few times. The rearrangement joins TRBV5-6 to TRBJ2-7; 15 bases agree with TRBD2. Germline V gene sequence: CDR1 SGHDT, CDR2 YYEEEE. With 2 bases clipped from V and 5 bases from J, the junction kept 2 bases outside the gene matches. The CDR3 consists of 15 residues. The CDR3 here is CASSFWTSGGDEQYF. The DNA of the CDR3 is TGTGCCAGCAGCTTCTGGACTAGCGGGGGGGACGAGCAGTACTTC.